A selection of T cell receptor beta chains follows, all from one sample in a study of blood T cell repertoires in COVID-19. Assay used: immunoSEQ multiplex PCR; TCRdb lists only in-frame clones, some missing. The sample records tens of thousands of clones, 89% being singletons. Sequencing was done on a sample of peripheral blood. These receptors came from a man between 60 and 75 years old with acute or convalescent COVID-19. CDR3s include the opening cysteine and the closing phenylalanine or tryptophan.

CDR3	V
CASSDTLAGGAGEQFF	TRBV6-1
CASIRQVADTQYF	TRBV2
CASSYSSSGALFF	TRBV6-5
CASSQGQEHEYGYTF	TRBV7-9
CASSFRGSYEQYF	TRBV7-2
CASSQGASRPQHF	TRBV3-1/TRBV3-2
CASSAGTGNTGELFF	TRBV7-9
CASNSGTGGEEQYF	TRBV9
CASSVDGQPNYGYTF	TRBV9
CASSLVAGGYEQYF	TRBV11-2
CASSSGQGIRYEQYF	TRBV27
CASREGRQPQHF	TRBV12-3/TRBV12-4
CASTHTNTGELFF	TRBV9
CARGYDRRKGGGDQPQHF	TRBV21-1
CASSLLTGYGELFF	TRBV3-1/TRBV3-2
CASSEGGNAYEQYF	TRBV7-9
CASTQLASAFPYEQYF	TRBV7-9
CSASRGNNEQFF	TRBV20-1
CASSSPGHYEQYF	TRBV11-2
CASSLEAPGAGGYEQYF	TRBV5-1
CASSLSTTGGSPEAFF	TRBV27
CASSALTGNSPLHF	TRBV2
CASSRDRSVTDTQYF	TRBV6-5
CASSAGPEAFF	TRBV5-1
CASSWDRGADTQYF	TRBV7-2
CASSASLSGTGAIEQYF	TRBV5-5
CASSHQYYGTGVLAGGPRFHEQYF	TRBV23-1
CASSLAVSGNTEAFF	TRBV5-1
CASSWEGSSNQPQHF	TRBV7-9
CASSIGQGRFF	TRBV19
CASSEAPGEGYGYTF	TRBV6-1
CASSLVPPSTMSNQPQHF	TRBV27
CSVDWDTSFEAFF	TRBV29-1
CAWSGHLNQPQHF	TRBV30
CASSSTQGSEQYF	TRBV10-1
CASSPLLGDSGNTIYF	TRBV27
CSVESDRVHYGYTF	TRBV29-1
CASSLPASGGNEQFF	TRBV7-3
CASSSGGNYGYTF	TRBV5-1
CASSLQEITDTQYF	TRBV5-1
CASSPGLLNTYNSPLHF	TRBV7-2
CASNLVFEAFF	TRBV6-5
CASSLYEGGSYEQYF	TRBV7-3
CAISDPAGTAKQNTEAFF	TRBV10-3
CASSMRVWTGNTIYF	TRBV19
CASSITSGGGYEQFF	TRBV7-2
CASSRARNSPLHF	TRBV6-5
CASSESGLPNNEQFF	TRBV6-1
CASSLGDNEQFF	TRBV12-3/TRBV12-4
CASSTTGLGGYTF	TRBV19
CATSDVNKSGGREQFF	TRBV24-1
CASSELSGTYYEQYF	TRBV2
CASSAEDYGYTF	TRBV19